This T cell receptor (beta chain) was retrieved from a study of T-cell reconstitution after alpha-beta-depleted transplantation in children. Using unique molecular identifiers, the investigators prepared the TCRbeta library. TCRdb analysed the PCR reads with MiXCR anew, one entry per CDR3 protein. The sample lists around 300,000 distinct CDR3 sequences; about 7.3% were seen once. CDR1 and CDR2 (germline): MNHEY, SVGEGT. The length of the CDR3 is 14 residues. V gave up 8 bases and J gave up 6 bases; unmatched junction bases: 10. A note on this clonotype: Its target is unknown.

Regarding the study as a whole: Certain patients had high TCRbeta diversity at day 60, and it came from recipient T cells and thymic progenitors that survived. At one year after transplant, newly produced T cells mostly accounted for T-cell counts and diversity. Two months or so post-transplant, alpha-beta T cells reportedly derived from several hundred expanded graft clones.

This receptor was taken from a female patient aged 2-9 years who had a stem cell transplant for Fanconi anemia, so the T cells may come from the graft donor. V and J are TRBV6-2 or TRBV6-3 and TRBJ2-1; 7 nucleotides agree with TRBD2. Specimen: peripheral blood, collected 360 days after TCRalphabeta/CD19-depleted stem cell transplant. The chain's CDR3 is CASHRGVHGNEQFF. The CDR3 DNA sequence: TGTGCCAGCCATCGGGGGGTCCATGGCAATGAGCAGTTCTTC.